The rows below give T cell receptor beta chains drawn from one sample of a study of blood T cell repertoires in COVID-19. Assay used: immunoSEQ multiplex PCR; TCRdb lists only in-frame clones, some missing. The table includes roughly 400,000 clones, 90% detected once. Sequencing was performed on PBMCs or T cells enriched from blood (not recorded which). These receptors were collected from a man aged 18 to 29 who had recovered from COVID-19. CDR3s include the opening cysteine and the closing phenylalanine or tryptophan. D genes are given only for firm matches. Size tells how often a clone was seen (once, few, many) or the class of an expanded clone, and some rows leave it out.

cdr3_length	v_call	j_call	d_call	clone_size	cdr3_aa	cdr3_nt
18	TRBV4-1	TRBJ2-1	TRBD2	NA	CASSQAVFAASGSVEQFF	TGCGCCAGCAGCCAAGCCGTCTTCGCTGCTAGCGGGAGCGTTGAGCAGTTCTTC
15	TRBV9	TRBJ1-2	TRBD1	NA	CASSAGQGGLYGYTF	TGTGCCAGCAGCGCCGGACAGGGAGGTCTCTATGGCTACACCTTC
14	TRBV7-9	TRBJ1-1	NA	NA	CASSLEGRGTEAFF	TGTGCCAGCAGCTTAGAAGGGAGGGGCACTGAAGCTTTCTTT
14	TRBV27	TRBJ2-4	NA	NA	CASSVTRVKNIQYF	TGTGCCAGCAGTGTGACTAGGGTCAAAAACATTCAGTACTTC
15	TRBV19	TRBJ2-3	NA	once	CASSYGQRSTDTQYF	TGTGCCAGTAGTTATGGACAGAGAAGCACAGATACGCAGTATTTT
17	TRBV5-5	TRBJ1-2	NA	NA	CASSPGSGLSGVYGYTF	TGTGCCAGCAGCCCTGGTAGTGGGCTATCCGGGGTATATGGCTACACCTTC
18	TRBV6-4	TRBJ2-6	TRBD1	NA	CASSSTGQGFTGANVLTF	TGTGCCAGCAGTTCAACGGGACAGGGTTTTACTGGGGCCAACGTCCTGACTTTC
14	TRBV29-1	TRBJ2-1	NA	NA	CSVRLTGSDNEQFF	TGCAGCGTGAGACTGACAGGTTCGGACAATGAGCAGTTCTTC
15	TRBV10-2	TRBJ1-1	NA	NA	CASLSPPALRPEAFF	TGCGCCAGCCTTTCCCCCCCAGCTTTGAGGCCTGAAGCTTTCTTT
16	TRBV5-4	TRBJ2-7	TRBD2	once	CASSISLAGEGYEQYF	TGTGCCAGCAGTATAAGTTTAGCGGGAGAGGGCTACGAGCAGTACTTC
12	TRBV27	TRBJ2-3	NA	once	CASARAADTQYF	TGTGCCAGTGCGCGGGCTGCTGATACGCAGTATTTT
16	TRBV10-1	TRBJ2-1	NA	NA	CASSDPRQGSYNEQFF	TGCGCCAGCAGTGATCCCCGGCAGGGATCATACAATGAGCAGTTCTTC
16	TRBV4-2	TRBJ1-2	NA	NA	CASSQDSSRVYAGYTF	TGTGCCAGCAGCCAAGACAGCTCCCGGGTTTATGCTGGCTACACCTTC
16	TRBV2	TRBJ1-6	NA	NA	CASSGRRERGNSPLHF	TGTGCCAGCAGCGGGAGGCGGGAAAGGGGAAATTCACCCCTCCACTTT
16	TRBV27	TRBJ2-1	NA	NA	CASSLFQDRAYNEQFF	TGTGCCAGCAGTTTATTTCAGGACAGAGCCTACAATGAGCAGTTCTTC
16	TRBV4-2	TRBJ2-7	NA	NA	CASSQDPGGARDEQYF	TGTGCCAGCAGCCAAGATCCAGGAGGGGCGAGAGATGAGCAGTACTTC
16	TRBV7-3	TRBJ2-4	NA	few	CASSAEIRGAKNIQYF	TGTGCCAGCAGCGCCGAAATTCGGGGAGCCAAAAACATTCAGTACTTC
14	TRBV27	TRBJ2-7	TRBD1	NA	CASSLARGNYEQYF	TGTGCCAGCAGTTTAGCCAGGGGGAACTACGAGCAGTACTTC
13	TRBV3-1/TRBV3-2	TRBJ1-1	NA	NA	CASSQLETTEAFF	TGTGCCAGCAGCCAATTGGAGACCACTGAAGCTTTCTTT
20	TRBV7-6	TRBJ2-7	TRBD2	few	CASSLSLGWWAGGPLYEQYF	TGTGCCAGCAGCTTATCCCTTGGGTGGTGGGCGGGAGGGCCTCTTTACGAGCAGTACTTC
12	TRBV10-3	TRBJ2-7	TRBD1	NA	CASGQETYEQYF	TGTGCCTCGGGACAGGAGACCTACGAGCAGTACTTC
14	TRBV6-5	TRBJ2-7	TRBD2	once	CASSSLAGIYEQYF	TGTGCCAGCAGTTCTTTAGCGGGAATTTACGAGCAGTACTTC
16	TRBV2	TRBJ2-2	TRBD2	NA	CASSELGGANTGELFF	TGTGCCAGCAGTGAACTTGGGGGGGCGAACACCGGGGAGCTGTTTTTT
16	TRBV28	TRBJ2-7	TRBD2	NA	CASSEAGVVTYGEQYF	TGTGCCAGCAGTGAAGCGGGAGTCGTCACTTACGGCGAGCAGTACTTC
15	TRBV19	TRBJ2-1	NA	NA	CASRDSPSLYNEQFF	TGTGCCAGTAGGGACAGCCCTTCTCTATACAATGAGCAGTTCTTC
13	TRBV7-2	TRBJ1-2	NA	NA	CASSSDRWYGYTF	TGTGCCAGCAGCTCTGACAGGTGGTATGGCTACACCTTC
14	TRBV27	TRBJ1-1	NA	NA	CASSLTSLNTEAFF	TGTGCCAGCAGTTTAACAAGTTTGAACACTGAAGCTTTCTTT
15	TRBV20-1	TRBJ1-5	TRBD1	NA	CSASKTGANNQPQHF	TGCAGTGCTAGTAAGACAGGGGCCAACAATCAGCCCCAGCATTTT
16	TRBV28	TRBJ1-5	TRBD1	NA	CASSSVQGARFQPQHF	TGTGCCAGCAGTTCGGTCCAGGGGGCAAGGTTTCAGCCCCAGCATTTT
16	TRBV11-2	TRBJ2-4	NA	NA	CASSLIGREGGNIQYF	TGTGCCAGCAGCTTAATAGGGAGGGAGGGGGGAAACATTCAGTACTTC
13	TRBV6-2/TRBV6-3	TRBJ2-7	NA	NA	CASSYGGSYEQYF	TGTGCCAGCAGTTACGGAGGCAGCTACGAGCAGTACTTC
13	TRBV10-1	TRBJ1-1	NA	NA	CASRQNMNTEAFF	TGCGCCAGCAGACAGAACATGAACACTGAAGCTTTCTTT
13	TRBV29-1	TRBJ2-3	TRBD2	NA	CSVPGGLGDTQYF	TGCAGCGTCCCGGGGGGGCTAGGAGATACGCAGTATTTT
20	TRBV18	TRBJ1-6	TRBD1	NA	CASSPLVIGQTGYKNSPLHF	TGTGCCAGCTCACCACTAGTCATCGGGCAGACAGGGTACAAGAATTCACCCCTCCACTTT
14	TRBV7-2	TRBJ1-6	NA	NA	CASNFLATEAPLHF	TGTGCCAGCAATTTTTTGGCAACCGAGGCACCCCTCCACTTT
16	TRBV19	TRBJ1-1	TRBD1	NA	CASSSPPGTVYTEAFF	TGTGCCAGTAGCTCCCCACCCGGGACAGTCTACACTGAAGCTTTCTTT
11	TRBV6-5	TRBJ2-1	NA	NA	CASRLYNEQFF	TGTGCCAGCAGGCTATACAATGAGCAGTTCTTC
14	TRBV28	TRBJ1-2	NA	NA	CASSRNGRNYGYTF	TGTGCCAGCAGTAGAAACGGGAGAAACTATGGCTACACCTTC
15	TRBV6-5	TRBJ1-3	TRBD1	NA	CASRGQLSSGNTIYF	TGTGCCAGCAGGGGACAGTTATCCTCTGGAAACACCATATATTTT
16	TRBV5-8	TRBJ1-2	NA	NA	CASSLYQGPTNYGYTF	TGTGCCAGCAGCTTGTATCAGGGCCCGACTAACTATGGCTACACCTTC